This TCR beta chain was found in a study of shared T cell receptors in the human thymus. Clones were sequenced by immunoSEQ multiplex PCR, and TCRdb holds only the in-frame ones, with some missing. The sample lists about 660,000 clones, 80% to 90% seen once, with roughly 0.0094% in the top ten. Germline values: CDR1 MDHEN, CDR2 SYDVKM. This CDR3 contains 13 residues. V lost 7 bases and J lost 1, with 9 bases in between. This sample also appeared in a second study, on human thymus T cells. That report notes: Corrective cardiac operations yielded the resected thymus tissue. A high degree of thymic repertoire overlap among unrelated individuals was reported in related research.

Specimen: thymocytes. The rearrangement links TRBV28 to TRBJ2-3; a possible D gene is TRBD2 (5 bases). The sequence was obtained from a boy under two years old with a congenital heart defect. The CDR3 sequence: CASTLSGTDTQYF. As DNA, the CDR3 is TGTGCCAGCACCCTTAGCGGCACAGATACGCAGTATTTT.